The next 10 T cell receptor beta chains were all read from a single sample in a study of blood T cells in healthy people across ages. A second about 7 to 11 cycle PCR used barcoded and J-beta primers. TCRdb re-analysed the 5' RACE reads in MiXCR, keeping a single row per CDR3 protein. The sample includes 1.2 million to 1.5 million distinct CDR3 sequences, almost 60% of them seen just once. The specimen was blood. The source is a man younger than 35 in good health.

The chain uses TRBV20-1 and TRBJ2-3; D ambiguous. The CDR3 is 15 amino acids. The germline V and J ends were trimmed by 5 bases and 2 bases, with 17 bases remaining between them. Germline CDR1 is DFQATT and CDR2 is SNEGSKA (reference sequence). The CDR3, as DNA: TGCAGTGCTCCCAATCAGCCACTCTCCACAGATACGCAGTATTTT. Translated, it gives CSAPNQPLSTDTQYF.

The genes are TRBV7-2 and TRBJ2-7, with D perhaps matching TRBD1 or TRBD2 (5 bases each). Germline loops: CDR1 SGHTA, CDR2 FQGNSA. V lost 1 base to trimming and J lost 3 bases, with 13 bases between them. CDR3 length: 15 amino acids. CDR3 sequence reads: CASSLEVGGSYEQYF. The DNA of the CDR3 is TGTGCCAGCAGCTTAGAGGTTGGGGGAAGCTACGAGCAGTACTTC.

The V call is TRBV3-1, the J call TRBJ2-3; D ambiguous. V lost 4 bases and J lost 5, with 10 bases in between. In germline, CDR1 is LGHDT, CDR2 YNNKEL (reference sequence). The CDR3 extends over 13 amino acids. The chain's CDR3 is CASSRIPGDTQYF. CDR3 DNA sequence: TGTGCCAGCAGCCGGATTCCGGGAGATACGCAGTATTTT.

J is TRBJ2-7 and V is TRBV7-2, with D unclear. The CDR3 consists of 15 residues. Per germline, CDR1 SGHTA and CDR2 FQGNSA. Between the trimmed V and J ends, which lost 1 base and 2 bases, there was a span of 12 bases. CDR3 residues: CASSLEGRRTYEQYF. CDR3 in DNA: TGTGCCAGCAGCTTAGAAGGCAGACGGACCTACGAGCAGTACTTC.

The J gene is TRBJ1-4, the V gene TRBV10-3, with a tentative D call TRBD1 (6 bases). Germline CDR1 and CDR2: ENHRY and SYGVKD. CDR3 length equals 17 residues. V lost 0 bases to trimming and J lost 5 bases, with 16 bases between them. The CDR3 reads CAISESALGQQNEKLFF. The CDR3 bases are TGTGCCATCAGTGAGTCGGCACTGGGACAACAAAATGAAAAACTGTTTTTT.

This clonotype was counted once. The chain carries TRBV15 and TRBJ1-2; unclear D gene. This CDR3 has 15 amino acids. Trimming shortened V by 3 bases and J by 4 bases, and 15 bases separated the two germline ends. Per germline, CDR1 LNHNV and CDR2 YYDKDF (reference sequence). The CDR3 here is CATSRDPARSYGYTF. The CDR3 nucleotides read TGTGCCACCAGCAGGGACCCCGCGAGGAGCTATGGCTACACCTTC.

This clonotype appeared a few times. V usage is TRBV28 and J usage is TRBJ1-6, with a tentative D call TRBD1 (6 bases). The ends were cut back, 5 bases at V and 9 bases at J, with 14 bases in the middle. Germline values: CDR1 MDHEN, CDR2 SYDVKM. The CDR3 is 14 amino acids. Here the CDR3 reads CASSTGSWTSPLHF. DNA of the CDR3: TGTGCCAGCAGTACAGGGAGTTGGACTTCACCCCTCCACTTT.

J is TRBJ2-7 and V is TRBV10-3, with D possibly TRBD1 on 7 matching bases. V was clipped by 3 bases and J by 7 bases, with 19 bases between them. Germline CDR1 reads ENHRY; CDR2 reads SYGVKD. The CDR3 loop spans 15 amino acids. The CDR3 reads CAISDRQGGWNEQYF. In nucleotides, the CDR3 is TGTGCCATCAGTGATCGGCAGGGGGGTTGGAATGAGCAGTACTTC.

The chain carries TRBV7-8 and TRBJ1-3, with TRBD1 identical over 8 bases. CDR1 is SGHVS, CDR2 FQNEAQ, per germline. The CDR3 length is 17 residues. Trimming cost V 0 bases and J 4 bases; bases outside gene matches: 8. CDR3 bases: TGTGCCAGCAGCTTAGCTGCTAGGGACAGGAGGGGAAACACCATATATTTT. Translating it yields CASSLAARDRRGNTIYF.

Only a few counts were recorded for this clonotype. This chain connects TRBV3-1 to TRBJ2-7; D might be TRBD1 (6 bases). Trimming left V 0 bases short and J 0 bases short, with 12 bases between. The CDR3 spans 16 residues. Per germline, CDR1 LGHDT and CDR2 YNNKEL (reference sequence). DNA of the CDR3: TGTGCCAGCAGCCAAGAGAGTGGGACACCCTCCTACGAGCAGTACTTC. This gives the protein CASSQESGTPSYEQYF.